Listed below are T cell receptor beta chains from one sample, sequenced in a study of siplizumab effects on memory and regulatory T cells. Method: immunoSEQ multiplex PCR; TCRdb's copy keeps in-frame clones and lacks some. This sample has 100,000 or so clones, with around 93% found just once. The sequenced material came from CD4+ T cells sorted from blood. These receptors originate from a human donor in good health. CDR3s include the opening cysteine and the closing phenylalanine or tryptophan. A D gene is named only where the DNA matches it firmly. Expanded clones get a size class; other rows say once, few or many, or leave the size out.

.	TRBV9	TRBJ2-3	.	TGTGCCAGCAGCGTAGAGGGGTTAGATACGCAGTATTTT	CASSVEGLDTQYF
.	TRBV18	TRBJ2-7	TRBD1	TGTGCCAGCACCGGGACAGTCACCTACGAGCAGTACTTC	CASTGTVTYEQYF
.	TRBV9	TRBJ1-1	.	TGTGCCAGCAGCACGGGACCTAACACTGAAGCTTTCTTT	CASSTGPNTEAFF
.	TRBV5-1	TRBJ1-1	TRBD1	TGCGCCAGCAGCTTGGCGCAGGGGGCTTCTGAAGCTTTCTTT	CASSLAQGASEAFF
.	TRBV6-5	TRBJ2-1	.	TGTGCCAGCAGTTATAGGGTGAGGAGCTCCTACAATGAGCAGTTCTTC	CASSYRVRSSYNEQFF
.	TRBV19	TRBJ2-1	.	TGTGCCAGTAGTATAGCGGGAGCTTTTTACAATGAGCAGTTCTTC	CASSIAGAFYNEQFF
.	TRBV9	TRBJ1-6	.	TGTGCCAGCAGCGCGGTGGGTTTGGATTCACCCCTCCACTTT	CASSAVGLDSPLHF
.	TRBV29-1	TRBJ1-2	.	TGCAGCGGGCTTAGGGGGATTGGCTCCAAGGATGGCTACACCTTC	CSGLRGIGSKDGYTF
once	TRBV19	TRBJ1-1	.	TGTGCCAGTAGTGGCAGGACAGCCCGTGGTTATGAAGCTTTCTTT	CASSGRTARGYEAFF
.	TRBV18	TRBJ1-3	TRBD1	TGTGCCAGCTCACCCGGGACAGCTGGAAACACCATATATTTT	CASSPGTAGNTIYF
.	TRBV6-1	TRBJ1-4	TRBD1	TGTGCCAGCAGTGAATGGGACAGGGAAGGTGAAAAACTGTTTTTT	CASSEWDREGEKLFF
.	TRBV2	TRBJ2-7	TRBD1	TGTGCCAGCGGAAGACAGGGATCCTACGAGCAGTACTTC	CASGRQGSYEQYF
.	TRBV27	TRBJ1-2	TRBD1	TGTGCCAGCAGTCCGGTGGACAGGGTCTATGGCTACACCTTC	CASSPVDRVYGYTF
.	TRBV7-9	TRBJ2-3	TRBD2	TGTGCCAGCAGCCCTACCCGGGGGGGCCCAGATACGCAGTATTTT	CASSPTRGGPDTQYF
.	TRBV7-2	TRBJ1-3	.	TGTGCCAGCAGCTTAGTTCCGGGCTTTGGAAACACCATATATTTT	CASSLVPGFGNTIYF
.	TRBV7-6	TRBJ1-1	.	TGTGCCAGCAGCTTATCGTCCTTCACTGAAGCTTTCTTT	CASSLSSFTEAFF
few	TRBV11-2	TRBJ1-1	TRBD1	TGTGCCAGCAGCTTAGGGACAGGGGTAGCTGAAGCTTTCTTT	CASSLGTGVAEAFF
few	TRBV19	TRBJ1-3	.	TGTGCCAGTAGTCGGGGGAGGTCTGGAAACACCATATATTTT	CASSRGRSGNTIYF
.	TRBV19	TRBJ1-2	.	TGTGGAACTCAGGGCTTCGACTATGGCTACACCTTC	CGTQGFDYGYTF
.	TRBV7-6	TRBJ2-5	.	TGTGCCAGCAGCTTAGTAGGCAGGGAAGAGACCCAGTACTTC	CASSLVGREETQYF